Shown below are 23 T cell receptor beta chains from a single sample sequenced in a study of T cells after yellow fever vaccination (dated by TCRdb to about 2019). Library generation was performed with 5' RACE. Sequencing was carried out with an Illumina HiSeq 2500. The public sequencing data were trimmed at Q25 with fastp and processed into clonotypes with MiXCR by TCRdb, which kept only in-frame beta chains. Every distinct CDR3 protein forms one entry, paired with its most common genes and DNA. Across this sample there are 500,000 to 700,000 distinct CDR3 sequences, with over 15% seen only once. The biggest ten clones account for 14% of the sample. Taken with the paper, the label for treatment or condition translates to: live attenuated yellow fever vaccine strain. Material: PBMCs, obtained 15 days after the yellow fever booster vaccination. The receptors originated from a man aged 30-40 years who received the YFV17D yellow fever vaccine.

The chain employs TRBV7-8 and TRBJ2-1; 11 bases are a match to TRBD2. Looked up from germline, CDR1 is SGHVS and CDR2 is FQNEAQ. The CDR3 contains 15 residues. Trimming at V came to 5 bases and at J to 7 bases, leaving 7 bases not matched to a gene. As DNA, the CDR3 is TGTGCCAGCAGCGCCACTAGCGGGAGTGGTAATGAGCAGTTCTTC. Translated, it gives CASSATSGSGNEQFF.

This chain's CDR3 is CASSVEGYGTGGAEAFF. The CDR3 region has the DNA TGTGCCAGCAGCGTAGAGGGATACGGGACAGGGGGAGCTGAAGCTTTCTTT. The chain carries TRBV9 and TRBJ1-1, with 11 bases fitting TRBD1. The ends lost 0 bases at V and 6 bases at J; junction bases unmatched: 10. The CDR3 runs to 17 residues. Germline V gene data show CDR1 as SGDLS and CDR2 as YYNGEE.

The V gene is TRBV29-1, the J gene TRBJ1-2; possible D gene TRBD1, 6 bases. In germline, CDR1 is SQVTM, CDR2 ANQGSEA. The CDR3 length is 13 residues. Trimming left V 7 bases short and J 3 bases short, with 15 bases between. For the CDR3, the DNA is TGCAGCGGGGGACAATCCTCGCACTATGGCTACACCTTC. As protein: CSGGQSSHYGYTF.

This clonotype was seen more than once but under ten times. V usage is TRBV6-1 and J usage is TRBJ2-3; D tentatively fits TRBD1 or TRBD2 (5 bases each). Germline V gives CDR1 MNHNS, CDR2 SASEGT. There are 15 residues in the CDR3. V shed 5 bases and J shed 3 bases, with 15 bases lying between them. CDR3 coding DNA: TGTGCCAGCAGTACACCGGGACCCCAAACAGATACGCAGTATTTT. This codes for CASSTPGPQTDTQYF.

This clonotype was observed a single time. The V gene is TRBV20-1, the J gene TRBJ2-2; D unclear. CDR1 and CDR2 from the germline V gene are DFQATT and SNEGSKA (reference sequence). CDR3 length: 14 amino acids. V lost 3 bases to trimming and J lost 5 bases, with 13 bases between them. The CDR3 sequence is CSASSPKGTGELFF. Here the CDR3 DNA reads TGCAGTGCTAGTTCTCCGAAAGGGACCGGGGAGCTGTTTTTT.

The chain recombines TRBV7-3 with TRBJ2-1, with a tentative D call TRBD2 (6 bases). This CDR3 is 16 amino acids long. Germline-derived CDR1 and CDR2 are SGHTA and FQGTGA. V was shortened by 2 bases and J by 2 bases, with 13 bases between the two germline ends. CDR3 bases: TGTGCCAGCAGCTTATTTCCGGGAGAAGCCTACAATGAGCAGTTCTTC. This codes for CASSLFPGEAYNEQFF. Complete variable domain (other parts from reference TRBV7-3 and TRBJ2-1): GAGVSQTPSNKVTEKGKYVELRCDPISGHTALYWYRQSLGQGPEFLIYFQGTGAADDSGLPNDRFFAVRPEGSVSTLKIQRTERGDSAVYLCASSLFPGEAYNEQFFGPGTRLTVL.

The chain links TRBV12-3 or TRBV12-4 to TRBJ1-1; D might be TRBD1 (5 bases). The CDR3 consists of 14 residues. Trimming stripped 6 bases from V and 7 bases from J, with 18 bases between. CDR3 region: CASSTEPSTVEAFF. CDR3 coding DNA: TGTGCCAGCAGCACCGAACCGTCGACAGTTGAAGCTTTCTTT.

The V call is TRBV6-1, the J call TRBJ1-1; possibly TRBD1 for D (5 bases). V was cut by 5 bases and J by 5 bases, with 15 bases left in between. The CDR3 loop spans 14 amino acids. Germline assignment: CDR1 MNHNS and CDR2 SASEGT. CDR3 bases: TGTGCCAGCAGTCGGCCGACTCAGGGAACTGAAGCTTTCTTT. Protein sequence: CASSRPTQGTEAFF.

The chain employs TRBV29-1 and TRBJ2-2; 7 positions agree with TRBD1. CDR3 length: 15 residues. The germline V gene has CDR1 SQVTM and CDR2 ANQGSEA. The J segment lost 2 bases and the V segment lost 4 bases, leaving 7 bases of the junction unmatched. The CDR3 DNA is TGCAGCGTTGTTGCGTCAGGGGGTAACACCGGGGAGCTGTTTTTT. It is translated as CSVVASGGNTGELFF.

This clonotype was recorded a few times. The chain carries TRBV29-1 and TRBJ2-7, with TRBD1 matching 10 bases. The CDR3 spans 15 residues. Looked up from germline, CDR1 is SQVTM and CDR2 is ANQGSEA. After removal of 1 base from V and 2 bases from J, the junction contained 5 bases not matched to a gene. CDR3 in amino acids: CSVEGGTGDPYEQYF. CDR3 in DNA: TGCAGCGTTGAAGGGGGGACAGGGGACCCCTACGAGCAGTACTTC.

This chain joins TRBV27 and TRBJ2-7; 9 bases map to TRBD2. The CDR3 covers 15 residues. J lost 4 bases, V lost 5 bases, and 9 bases had no gene match. Germline-derived CDR1 and CDR2 are MNHEY and SMNVEV (reference sequence). This CDR3 is CASSRTAGGGYEQYF. CDR3 sequence (DNA): TGTGCCAGCAGTCGAACAGCGGGAGGAGGGTACGAGCAGTACTTC.

In its sample, this clonotype was seen a few times. The rearrangement joins TRBV7-2 to TRBJ2-3, with 8 bases that match TRBD2. Germline CDR1 is SGHTA and CDR2 is FQGNSA. V dropped 2 bases and J dropped 0; count of bases not matched to a gene: 4. CDR3 size: 16 residues. The CDR3 protein is CASSLQSGGSTDTQYF. Written as DNA, the CDR3 is TGTGCCAGCAGCTTACAGTCGGGAGGGAGCACAGATACGCAGTATTTT.

This clonotype was seen a few times. The V and J genes are TRBV15 and TRBJ2-7, with D possibly TRBD1 on 6 matching bases. V was pared by 3 bases and J by 8 bases, with 20 bases between. Germline CDR1 reads LNHNV; CDR2 reads YYDKDF (reference sequence). The CDR3 extends over 15 amino acids. This CDR3 reads CATSRILVGGAQQYF. The CDR3, as DNA: TGTGCCACCAGCAGGATCTTAGTAGGGGGAGCCCAGCAGTACTTC.

This clonotype was picked up one time. V is TRBV24-1 and J is TRBJ2-3, with D maybe TRBD1 (6 bases). Germline values: CDR1 KGHDR, CDR2 SFDVKD. The CDR3 runs 15 residues. Trimming took off 4 bases at V and 0 bases at J, with 10 bases between the two ends. CDR3 nucleotide sequence: TGTGCCACCAGTGACTTCGACAGGAGCACAGATACGCAGTATTTT. This translates into CATSDFDRSTDTQYF.

This clonotype was seen only a few times. The chain joins TRBV7-6 to TRBJ2-2, with D possibly TRBD2 on 6 matching bases. The CDR3 has 14 amino acids. V gave up 8 bases and J gave up 1 base, with 11 bases separating them. CDR1 is SGHVS, CDR2 FNYEAQ, per germline. CDR3 nucleotide sequence: TGTGCCAGCGCCGGTAGCGGGAACACCGGGGAGCTGTTTTTT. This sequence encodes CASAGSGNTGELFF.

CDR3 protein: CATSTGQGWEQYF. CDR3 bases: TGTGCCACCAGCACGGGACAGGGGTGGGAGCAGTACTTC. V gene TRBV15 combines with J gene TRBJ2-7; 10 bases align to TRBD1. The CDR3 length is 13 residues. The ends lost 4 bases at V and 7 bases at J; junction bases unmatched: 4. Germline V lookup: CDR1 LNHNV, CDR2 YYDKDF (reference sequence).

This clonotype was seen ten or more times. This sequence joins TRBV7-2 and TRBJ1-5; D uncertain. The germline CDR1 and CDR2 sequences are SGHTA and FQGNSA. The length of the CDR3 is 20 residues. V lost 1 base to trimming and J lost 0 bases, with 22 bases between them. The CDR3 bases are TGTGCCAGCAGCTTAGGCTCGGCACTACGTCGAGGCTATAGCAATCAGCCCCAGCATTTT. The encoded protein is CASSLGSALRRGYSNQPQHF. The full variable domain, in which reference TRBV7-2 and TRBJ1-5 provide the parts outside the CDR3, is GAGVSQSPSNKVTEKGKDVELRCDPISGHTALYWYRQSLGQGLEFLIYFQGNSAPDKSGLPSDRFSAERTGGSVSTLTIQRTQQEDSAVYLCASSLGSALRRGYSNQPQHFGDGTRLSIL.

The rearrangement links TRBV5-6 to TRBJ2-1; tentative D call: TRBD1 (5 bases). The CDR3 has 15 residues. The germline V and J ends were trimmed by 4 bases and 0 bases, with 11 bases remaining between them. In germline, CDR1 is SGHDT, CDR2 YYEEEE. CDR3 sequence: CASSPDMSSYNEQFF. In nucleotides, the CDR3 is TGTGCCAGCAGCCCGGACATGTCCTCCTACAATGAGCAGTTCTTC.

This clonotype was counted a few times. CDR3 in DNA: TGCAGTGCTAGTGACAGGTCCGCCTACGAGCAGTACTTC. This translates into CSASDRSAYEQYF. The chain combines TRBV20-1 with TRBJ2-7; maybe TRBD1 (6 bases). The CDR3 sequence is 13 residues long. Germline lookup yields CDR1 DFQATT and CDR2 SNEGSKA (reference sequence). V was cut by 3 bases and J by 2 bases, with 11 bases left in between.

The CDR3 spells CASSFPTTSTEETQYF. As DNA, the CDR3 is TGTGCCAGCAGCTTCCCTACGACTAGCACCGAAGAGACCCAGTACTTC. The genes are TRBV7-9 and TRBJ2-5; 7 nucleotides line up with TRBD2. The CDR3 has 16 amino acids. The V gene's germline CDR1 is SEHNR and CDR2 FQNEAQ (reference sequence). After removal of 3 bases from V and 3 bases from J, the junction contained 10 bases not matched to a gene.

V usage is TRBV7-6 and J usage is TRBJ2-2, with unresolved D. Trimming took off 7 bases at V and 1 base at J, with 10 bases between the two ends. Germline V gene sequence: CDR1 SGHVS, CDR2 FNYEAQ. The CDR3 consists of 14 residues. Here the CDR3 DNA reads TGTGCCAGCACCTTCATCGAGAACACCGGGGAGCTGTTTTTT. Protein product: CASTFIENTGELFF.

This chain links TRBV20-1 with TRBJ2-1, with D possibly matching TRBD2 (6 bases). The CDR3 totals 15 residues. Trimming removed 7 bases at V and 3 bases at J, with 19 bases between. Germline CDR1 DFQATT, CDR2 SNEGSKA (reference sequence). DNA of the CDR3: TGCAGTGTCCCCGAGACCGGGACTTTCTACAATGAGCAGTTCTTC. It specifies CSVPETGTFYNEQFF.

The chain links TRBV11-2 to TRBJ2-5; TRBD2 might be the D (6 bases). V was cut by 1 base and J by 5 bases, with 14 bases left in between. Germline V gives CDR1 SGHAT, CDR2 FQNNGV. The CDR3 totals 15 residues. The CDR3 nucleotides are TGTGCCAGCAGCTTAGTGGACGGGAGTGGGGAGACCCAGTACTTC. Translating it yields CASSLVDGSGETQYF.